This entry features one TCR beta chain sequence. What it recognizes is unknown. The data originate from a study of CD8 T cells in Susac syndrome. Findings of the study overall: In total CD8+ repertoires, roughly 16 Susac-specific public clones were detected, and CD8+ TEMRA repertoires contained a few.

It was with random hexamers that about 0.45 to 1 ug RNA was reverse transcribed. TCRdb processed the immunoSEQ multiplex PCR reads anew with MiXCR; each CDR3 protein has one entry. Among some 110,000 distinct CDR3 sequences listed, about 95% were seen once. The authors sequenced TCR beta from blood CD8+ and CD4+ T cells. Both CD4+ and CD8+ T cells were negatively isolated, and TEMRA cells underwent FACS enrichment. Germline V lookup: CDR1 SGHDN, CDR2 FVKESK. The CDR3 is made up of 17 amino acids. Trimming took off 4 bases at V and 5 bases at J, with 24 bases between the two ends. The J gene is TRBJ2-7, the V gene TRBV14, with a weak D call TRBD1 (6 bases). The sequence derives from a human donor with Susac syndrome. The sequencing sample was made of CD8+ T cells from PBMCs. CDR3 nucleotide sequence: TGTGCCAGCAGCCTATTGCCGGGACAAGGGATCCCCGACGAGCAGTACTTC. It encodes CASSLLPGQGIPDEQYF.